The 18 T cell receptor beta chains listed next were all sequenced from one sample in a study of shared clonotypes between healthy human individuals. Data came from immunoSEQ multiplex PCR; TCRdb stores just in-frame clones and leaves some out. The table records about 2.3 million clones, about 90% of them present only once. Sample: naive CD4+ T cells from PBMCs. Subset here: CD45RA+ positively selected. The receptor source for this set is a man aged 18 to 29 in good health. Some clones in this sample may be carry-over from other donors' samples.

The CDR3 DNA reads as TGCGCCAGCAGCGGGGGCCAATCCGATACGCAGTATTTT. Its translation: CASSGGQSDTQYF. This chain connects TRBV4-1 to TRBJ2-3, with D possibly TRBD1 on 6 matching bases. The CDR3 consists of 13 residues. Looked up from germline, CDR1 is MGHRA and CDR2 is YSYEKL. Trimming shortened V by 5 bases and J by 6 bases, and 12 bases separated the two germline ends.

This clone was observed a few times. The rearrangement links TRBV18 to TRBJ2-2, with 11 bases aligning to TRBD1. The V segment lost 8 bases and the J segment 4 bases; nucleotides outside the gene matches: 12. The CDR3 contains 17 residues. The germline gives CDR1 KGHSH, CDR2 LQKENI. CDR3 nucleotides: TGTGCCAGCACCCAACAGGGGACAGGGGGAGTCACCGGGGAGCTGTTTTTT. It translates to CASTQQGTGGVTGELFF.

The V call is TRBV5-1, the J call TRBJ2-5, with D hard to call. CDR3 length equals 14 residues. The V end was cut by 0 bases, the J end by 5 bases, with 11 bases between. Germline CDR1 reads SGHRS; CDR2 reads YFSETQ. The CDR3: CASSLDPSLETQYF. CDR3 nucleotide sequence: TGCGCCAGCAGCTTGGACCCCAGTTTGGAGACCCAGTACTTC.

This sequence joins TRBV6-1 and TRBJ2-2; TRBD1 matches at 8 bases. After removal of 7 bases from V and 1 base from J, the junction contained 5 bases not matched to a gene. CDR1 and CDR2 (germline): MNHNS, SASEGT. This CDR3 region has 15 residues. CDR3 coding DNA: TGTGCCAGCACCCTCGGGACAGGGAACACCGGGGAGCTGTTTTTT. It yields the protein CASTLGTGNTGELFF.

The V call is TRBV5-1, the J call TRBJ2-3, with D possibly being TRBD1 (5 bases). The V end lost 2 bases, the J end lost 0 bases, and 13 bases lay between the germline ends. This CDR3 is built from 16 residues. Per germline, CDR1 SGHRS and CDR2 YFSETQ. CDR3 DNA sequence: TGCGCCAGCAGCTTTCAAGACAGCTCTAGCACAGATACGCAGTATTTT. Protein: CASSFQDSSSTDTQYF.

The V and J genes are TRBV10-2 and TRBJ2-5; 10 bases align to TRBD1. The germline V gene encodes CDR1 WSHSY and CDR2 SAAADI. The CDR3 extends over 15 amino acids. J gave up 5 bases and V 4 bases, and 7 bases lay outside the gene matches. This chain's CDR3 is CASSAGDRGLETQYF. Here the CDR3 DNA reads TGCGCCAGCAGTGCCGGGGACAGGGGTCTGGAGACCCAGTACTTC.

This clone has only one observation. The genes are TRBV28 and TRBJ1-3; 7 positions agree with TRBD1. V lost 3 bases, J lost 9 bases, and 2 bases stayed unmatched. The CDR3 length is 12 residues. Germline V gene lookup returns CDR1 MDHEN and CDR2 SYDVKM. The CDR3 here is CASSFRGGTIYF. CDR3 in DNA: TGTGCCAGCAGTTTCAGGGGGGGCACCATATATTTT.

The CDR3 region has the DNA TGCGCCAGCAGCTTGGTTGCATCCCCCCAAGAGACCCAGTACTTC. Translating gives CASSLVASPQETQYF. V is TRBV5-1 and J is TRBJ2-5; D uncertain. In germline, CDR1 is SGHRS, CDR2 YFSETQ. The CDR3 has 15 amino acids. Deletions cut 0 bases from V and 1 base from J, with 10 bases between. Full variable domain (remainder filled in from reference TRBV5-1 and TRBJ2-5): KAGVTQTPRYLIKTRGQQVTLSCSPISGHRSVSWYQQTPGQGLQFLFEYFSETQRNKGNFPGRFSGRQFSNSRSEMNVSTLELGDSALYLCASSLVASPQETQYFGPGTRLLVL.

The genes are TRBV5-1 and TRBJ2-1; perhaps TRBD2 as D (5 bases). The CDR3 consists of 14 residues. Germline CDR1 reads SGHRS; CDR2 reads YFSETQ. With 3 bases removed from V and 7 bases from J, the gap between germline ends came to 14 bases. CDR3 sequence reads: CASSSGTRGNEQFF. The CDR3 region has the DNA TGCGCCAGCAGCTCCGGTACCCGGGGAAATGAGCAGTTCTTC.

The rearrangement uses TRBV6-6 and TRBJ2-5; D uncertain. Germline V gives CDR1 MNHNY, CDR2 SVGAGI (reference sequence). Trimming removed 4 bases from V and 0 bases from J, with 12 bases in between. The CDR3 runs 15 residues. The CDR3 loop is CASSSRPWDQETQYF. The CDR3, as DNA: TGTGCCAGCAGTTCTCGGCCCTGGGACCAAGAGACCCAGTACTTC.

This clone has only one observation. One end of the junction fails to match germline, which may point to a read error. The chain joins TRBV6-6 to TRBJ2-7; D uncertain. This CDR3 region has 11 residues. The germline CDR1 and CDR2 sequences are MNHNY and SVGAGI (reference sequence). For the CDR3, the DNA is TGTGCCAGCAATTACGGTAGCGAGCAGTACTTC. This codes for CASNYGSEQYF.

The chain employs TRBV5-4 and TRBJ2-3, with 12 bases matching TRBD2. CDR3 length: 16 amino acids. The germline V gene encodes CDR1 SGHNT and CDR2 YYREEE (reference sequence). Unmatched junction bases numbered 3, after V lost 4 bases and J lost 0 bases. The CDR3 protein is CASSAGLAGSTDTQYF. The CDR3 DNA follows: TGTGCCAGCAGCGCGGGACTAGCGGGCAGCACAGATACGCAGTATTTT.

The chain joins TRBV9 to TRBJ2-7, with 8 bases that match TRBD2. The CDR3 is 15 residues long. Trimming cost V 3 bases and J 1 base; bases outside gene matches: 6. The V gene's germline CDR1 is SGDLS and CDR2 YYNGEE. The CDR3 region has the DNA TGTGCCAGCAGCGAGAGCGGGGGACAATCCTACGAGCAGTACTTC. Translating it yields CASSESGGQSYEQYF. The whole variable domain, filled in from reference TRBV9 and TRBJ2-7, reads DSGVTQTPKHLITATGQRVTLRCSPRSGDLSVYWYQQSLDQGLQFLIQYYNGEERAKGNILERFSAQQFPDLHSELNLSSLELGDSALYFCASSESGGQSYEQYFGPGTRLTVT.

This chain joins TRBV15 and TRBJ2-7; the match to TRBD1 covers 9 bases. V lost 5 bases, J lost 5 bases, and 13 bases stayed unmatched. The CDR3 contains 16 residues. Per germline, CDR1 LNHNV and CDR2 YYDKDF (reference sequence). CDR3 loop: CATSARGQGPLHEQYF. In DNA, the CDR3 is TGTGCCACCAGCGCCCGAGGACAGGGGCCCCTCCACGAGCAGTACTTC. The full variable domain, its missing parts supplied by reference TRBV15 and TRBJ2-7, is DAMVIQNPRYQVTQFGKPVTLSCSQTLNHNVMYWYQQKSSQAPKLLFHYYDKDFNNEADTPDNFQSRRPNTSFCFLDIRSPGLGDTAMYLCATSARGQGPLHEQYFGPGTRLTVT.

The count of this clone is one. The chain links TRBV10-2 to TRBJ2-7; 8 bases agree with TRBD2. V was clipped by 6 bases and J by 6 bases; unmatched bases: 19. This CDR3 contains 17 residues. Germline CDR1 and CDR2: WSHSY and SAAADI. The CDR3 here is CASRPPGSGTRRVEQYF. DNA of the CDR3: TGCGCCAGCAGACCCCCGGGGTCCGGGACTAGGCGGGTCGAGCAGTACTTC.

The chain recombines TRBV5-4 with TRBJ2-1; D gene unclear. The CDR3 extends over 11 amino acids. Germline CDR1 and CDR2: SGHNT and YYREEE (reference sequence). Trimming removed 2 bases at V and 10 bases at J, with 7 bases between. As DNA, the CDR3 is TGTGCCAGCAGCTTCTTTGAGGAGCAGTTCTTC. Its protein is CASSFFEEQFF.

This chain connects TRBV4-1 to TRBJ1-1; perhaps TRBD1 as D (5 bases). CDR3 length: 16 amino acids. Germline lookup yields CDR1 MGHRA and CDR2 YSYEKL. Trimming removed 0 bases at V and 5 bases at J, with 16 bases between. The CDR3 DNA is TGCGCCAGCAGCCAAGATCGCAGGGATGGTTGGACTGAAGCTTTCTTT. Its translation: CASSQDRRDGWTEAFF.

This clone was observed a single time. This CDR3 reads CASSGRGNSGANVLTF. CDR3 sequence (DNA): TGTGCCAGCAGCGGGAGGGGAAACTCTGGGGCCAACGTCCTGACTTTC. The rearrangement links TRBV2 to TRBJ2-6; TRBD2 agrees at 8 bases. Germline CDR1 is SNHLY and CDR2 is FYNNEI. This CDR3 region has 16 residues. The V and J ends lost 6 bases and 0 bases, in that order; junction bases with no gene match: 4.